This entry is about one T cell receptor beta chain. Its antigen is undetermined. Time point specified: pretreatment peripheral blood. Each patient's cancer was a locally advanced or metastatic urothelial carcinoma. This sample stems from a study of PD-L1 blockade in urothelial cancer. For the study at large: Atezolizumab 1,200 mg was given intravenously every 3 weeks, starting 2014. The analyses of blood took place 3 weeks (second dose) and 6 weeks after treatment start. Study-level results: Clones that were tumor-associated expanded more in the blood of durable-benefit patients at 3 weeks.

Clones were read by immunoSEQ multiplex PCR, and TCRdb kept only the in-frame ones, dropping some. Among approximately 55,000 clones listed, 70% to 90% were seen once. The CDR3 is made up of 16 amino acids. The ends lost 6 bases at V and 4 bases at J; junction bases unmatched: 10. CDR1 is KGHSH and CDR2 is LQKENI in the germline V gene. The V and J genes are TRBV18 and TRBJ1-5; 9 nucleotides align to TRBD1. The source material was PBMCs, sampled around atezolizumab (anti-PD-L1) treatment. The receptor's source is a man in his sixties with urothelial cancer. CDR3 in DNA: TGTGCCAGCTCCACCCTGGACAGGGGCAAAAATCAGCCCCAGCATTTT. It is translated as CASSTLDRGKNQPQHF.